These 30 T cell receptor beta chains came from one sample sequenced in a study of molecular identifiers for immune sequencing clone quantification. Each CDR3 protein is one row after TCRdb ran MiXCR on the PCR reads. This sample carries around 470,000 distinct CDR3 sequences, 20% to 25% of them seen once, and the ten largest clones take around 0.84%. The material sequenced was naive CD8+ T cells from blood, with Jurkat cell RNA spiked in. Subset indicated: FACS-sorted CD8+CD4-CCR7+CD45RA+ naive T cells. The receptors were sampled from a human donor in good health. Some libraries in this study had Jurkat cell RNA spiked in.

Only a few counts were recorded for this clonotype. J is TRBJ2-2 and V is TRBV20-1; D is undetermined. The CDR3 contains 13 residues. V was shortened by 0 bases and J by 4 bases, with 6 bases between the two germline ends. CDR1 is DFQATT, CDR2 SNEGSKA, per germline (reference sequence). The CDR3 spells CSARDLGTGELFF. The CDR3 coding sequence is TGCAGTGCTAGAGATCTAGGCACCGGGGAGCTGTTTTTT.

This clonotype was counted between two and nine times. The V and J genes are TRBV5-1 and TRBJ2-3; the match to TRBD2 covers 13 bases. V shed 3 bases, J shed 4 bases, and the junction held 5 bases outside the gene matches. The CDR3 consists of 16 residues. Germline loops: CDR1 SGHRS, CDR2 YFSETQ. The CDR3 spells CASSWTSGRGSDTQYF. CDR3 coding DNA: TGCGCCAGCAGCTGGACTAGCGGGAGAGGATCAGATACGCAGTATTTT.

CDR3 sequence reads: CASTPKGLAGVIDTQYF. The CDR3 DNA is TGTGCCAGCACCCCAAAAGGACTAGCGGGAGTAATTGATACGCAGTATTTT. V gene TRBV3-1 combines with J gene TRBJ2-3; 13 bases align to TRBD2. The CDR3 totals 17 residues. Germline-derived CDR1 and CDR2 are LGHDT and YNNKEL (reference sequence). J gave up 6 bases and V 7 bases, and 13 bases lay outside the gene matches.

This clonotype was seen at least ten times. V and J are TRBV27 and TRBJ2-3; D might be TRBD1 (5 bases). This CDR3 has 16 residues. V gave up 8 bases and J gave up 4 bases, with 22 bases separating them. The germline gives CDR1 MNHEY, CDR2 SMNVEV (reference sequence). CDR3: CASQPAPGNGPDTQYF. The CDR3, as DNA: TGTGCCAGCCAACCCGCCCCAGGGAACGGCCCAGATACGCAGTATTTT.

The chain combines TRBV6-5 with TRBJ2-3; D is unresolved. Germline V gene lookup returns CDR1 MNHEY and CDR2 SVGAGI. The V and J ends lost 5 bases and 0 bases respectively, with 9 bases between them. The CDR3 totals 14 residues. The CDR3 sequence is CASSTEKSTDTQYF. CDR3 nucleotide sequence: TGTGCCAGCAGTACGGAGAAGAGCACAGATACGCAGTATTTT.

This clonotype was detected ten times or more. The chain links TRBV20-1 to TRBJ1-1; D not resolved. Trimming removed 0 bases at V and 0 bases at J, with 11 bases between. CDR1 is DFQATT, CDR2 SNEGSKA, per germline (reference sequence). CDR3 length: 15 amino acids. The CDR3 nucleotides are TGCAGTGCTAGAGATCTTCAAGGGATGAACACTGAAGCTTTCTTT. Protein sequence: CSARDLQGMNTEAFF.

The sample holds a few counts of this clonotype. V gene TRBV6-2 or TRBV6-3 combines with J gene TRBJ2-7, with a weak D call TRBD1 (6 bases). The germline V and J ends were trimmed by 7 bases and 1 base, with 17 bases remaining between them. Germline-derived CDR1 and CDR2 are MNHEY and SVGEGT. The CDR3 contains 15 residues. The CDR3 loop is CASKPPWQGSYEQYF. The DNA of the CDR3 is TGTGCCAGCAAGCCGCCTTGGCAGGGGTCCTACGAGCAGTACTTC.

This clonotype was seen at least ten times. The chain couples TRBV5-4 to TRBJ1-1; D call uncertain. Trimming removed 0 bases at V and 7 bases at J, with 4 bases between. The CDR3 is 11 residues long. CDR1 and CDR2 from the germline V gene are SGHNT and YYREEE (reference sequence). CDR3 in amino acids: CASSLASEAFF. Here the CDR3 DNA reads TGTGCCAGCAGCTTGGCCAGTGAAGCTTTCTTT. The whole variable domain, remainder taken from reference TRBV5-4 and TRBJ1-1, is ETGVTQSPTHLIKTRGQQVTLRCSSQSGHNTVSWYQQALGQGPQFIFQYYREEENGRGNFPPRFSGLQFPNYSSELNVNALELDDSALYLCASSLASEAFFGQGTRLTVV.

V is TRBV6-1 and J is TRBJ1-6; the D is unclear. V shed 6 bases and J shed 6 bases, with 15 bases lying between them. The germline gives CDR1 MNHNS, CDR2 SASEGT. CDR3 length: 15 residues. CDR3 in amino acids: CASSLHDTFNSPLHF. In DNA form, the CDR3 reads TGTGCCAGCAGCCTACACGACACCTTTAATTCACCCCTCCACTTT.

This clonotype was observed a handful of times. This chain joins TRBV6-5 and TRBJ2-7; 9 positions agree with TRBD2. Unmatched junction bases numbered 9, after V lost 4 bases and J lost 5 bases. Germline CDR1 reads MNHEY; CDR2 reads SVGAGI. This CDR3 has 15 residues. CDR3 protein: CASSFSGTSRNEQYF. In nucleotides, the CDR3 is TGTGCCAGCAGTTTTTCCGGGACTAGCCGGAACGAGCAGTACTTC.

In this sample, this clonotype turned up many times. The rearrangement joins TRBV27 to TRBJ2-3; D is undetermined. Germline lookup yields CDR1 MNHEY and CDR2 SMNVEV (reference sequence). V was cut by 4 bases and J by 2 bases, with 7 bases left in between. The CDR3 is made up of 13 amino acids. The CDR3 loop reads CASSYLITDTQYF. For the CDR3, the DNA is TGTGCCAGCAGTTACCTGATCACAGATACGCAGTATTTT.

This clonotype was detected a few times. The gene calls are TRBV20-1 and TRBJ2-3; possibly TRBD1 for D (5 bases). The germline V gene encodes CDR1 DFQATT and CDR2 SNEGSKA (reference sequence). The CDR3 runs 13 residues. The germline V and J ends were trimmed by 3 bases and 1 base, with 8 bases remaining between them. The CDR3 DNA sequence: TGCAGTGCTAGCAACAGGCGCACAGATACGCAGTATTTT. This sequence encodes CSASNRRTDTQYF.

This clonotype was seen a handful of times. V and J are TRBV3-1 and TRBJ1-1, with D hard to call. CDR1 is LGHDT, CDR2 YNNKEL, per germline (reference sequence). Trimming took 1 base from V and 6 from J, leaving 12 bases between them. The CDR3 length is 14 residues. The CDR3 sequence is CASSQVGRNAEAFF. CDR3 bases: TGTGCCAGCAGCCAAGTTGGCAGAAACGCTGAAGCTTTCTTT. The variable domain in full, completed from reference TRBV3-1 and TRBJ1-1, reads DTAVSQTPKYLVTQMGNDKSIKCEQNLGHDTMYWYKQDSKKFLKIMFSYNNKELIINETVPNRFSPKSPDKAHLNLHINSLELGDSAVYFCASSQVGRNAEAFFGQGTRLTVV.

This clonotype was counted many times. This sequence joins TRBV28 and TRBJ2-7; TRBD1 aligns across 7 bases. The V and J ends lost 8 bases and 3 bases, in that order; junction bases with no gene match: 7. Germline V gives CDR1 MDHEN, CDR2 SYDVKM. The CDR3 covers 13 residues. This chain's CDR3 is CASQPGQNYEQYF. In nucleotides, the CDR3 is TGTGCCAGCCAACCGGGACAGAACTACGAGCAGTACTTC.

The CDR3 coding sequence is TGCAGTGCTAGGCCCGATGGTTTCAATCAGCCCCAGCATTTT. The encoded protein is CSARPDGFNQPQHF. This chain uses TRBV20-1 with TRBJ1-5; D is ambiguous. This CDR3 comprises 14 residues. Germline CDR1 is DFQATT and CDR2 is SNEGSKA (reference sequence). Trimming pared 3 bases from V and 3 bases from J, leaving 12 bases between.

As regards this clonotype: A clone one base away is much larger, so this may be a read error. The chain is built from TRBV10-3 and TRBJ2-3, with TRBD2 as a possible D gene (6 bases). Deletions cut 3 bases from V and 1 base from J, with 8 bases between. CDR3 length: 14 residues. CDR1 and CDR2 (germline): ENHRY, SYGVKD. Written as DNA, the CDR3 is TGTGCCATCAGTGAACCGGGAGGCACAGATACGCAGTATTTT. It specifies CAISEPGGTDTQYF.

Only a few counts were recorded for this clonotype. The genes are TRBV7-9 and TRBJ2-3, with TRBD1 matching over 8 bases. Trimming cost V 5 bases and J 1 base; bases outside gene matches: 8. Germline CDR1 SEHNR, CDR2 FQNEAQ (reference sequence). This CDR3 region has 16 residues. The CDR3 loop reads CASSLGLGQGTDTQYF. The DNA of the CDR3 is TGTGCCAGCAGCCTGGGGTTGGGACAGGGCACAGATACGCAGTATTTT.

This clonotype was seen a handful of times. This sequence joins TRBV10-3 and TRBJ1-1; D may be TRBD1 (5 bases). The CDR3 is 14 amino acids. From germline, CDR1 is ENHRY and CDR2 SYGVKD. Trimming cost V 6 bases and J 1 base, with 12 bases left between them. The CDR3 here is CAIRDSEKNTEAFF. The CDR3, as DNA: TGTGCCATCAGAGACAGTGAGAAGAACACTGAAGCTTTCTTT.

The DNA for the CDR3 is TGCAGTGCTAGAGGGACGGGAGGGGTCACCGGGGAGCTGTTTTTT. Translated, it gives CSARGTGGVTGELFF. The chain links TRBV20-1 to TRBJ2-2; 8 positions agree with TRBD2. This CDR3 has 15 amino acids. Trimming at V came to 1 base and at J to 4 bases, leaving 5 bases not matched to a gene. The germline CDR1 and CDR2 sequences are DFQATT and SNEGSKA (reference sequence).

This clonotype has a count of ten or more. CDR3 sequence reads: CASSPYPTGFAEAFF. The CDR3 DNA reads as TGTGCCAGCAGTCCCTATCCTACAGGTTTCGCTGAAGCTTTCTTT. The rearrangement links TRBV27 to TRBJ1-1; D is possibly TRBD1 (5 bases). CDR1 is MNHEY and CDR2 is SMNVEV in the germline V gene (reference sequence). This CDR3 is 15 amino acids long. V dropped 5 bases and J dropped 6 bases, with 19 bases sitting between them.

With respect to this clonotype: Possible read error: a much larger clone is one base away. The rearrangement uses TRBV6-5 and TRBJ2-6; D may be TRBD1 (5 bases). Germline V gene data show CDR1 as MNHEY and CDR2 as SVGAGI. The CDR3 is 12 amino acids. Here the CDR3 DNA reads TGTGCCAGCAACTCTGGGGCCAACGTCCCGACTTTC. Encoded protein: CASNSGANVPTF.

The chain carries TRBV5-5 and TRBJ2-2, with 8 bases lining up with TRBD2. V lost 4 bases and J lost 6; bases outside the gene matches: 2. The CDR3 contains 13 residues. Looked up from germline, CDR1 is SGHKS and CDR2 is YYEKEE (reference sequence). CDR3 region: CASSVGLAGELFF. The CDR3 DNA reads TGTGCCAGCAGCGTGGGACTAGCCGGGGAGCTGTTTTTT.

This clonotype was counted a few times. V gene TRBV29-1 combines with J gene TRBJ1-4, with D possibly TRBD1 on 5 matching bases. There are 12 residues in the CDR3. The V gene lost 2 bases and the J gene lost 13 bases, with 14 bases spanning the gap. The germline V gene encodes CDR1 SQVTM and CDR2 ANQGSEA. CDR3 protein: CSVEFMGEGLFF. The CDR3 bases are TGCAGCGTTGAATTTATGGGGGAGGGACTGTTTTTT.

The rearrangement links TRBV4-3 to TRBJ1-2; 10 nucleotides match TRBD1. The CDR3 has 14 residues. Germline values: CDR1 LGHNA, CDR2 YSLEER. V dropped 1 base and J dropped 6; count of bases not matched to a gene: 2. The CDR3 DNA is TGCGCCAGCAGCCAAGCGGGACAGGGGAATGGCTACACCTTC. Protein: CASSQAGQGNGYTF.

V gene TRBV5-4 combines with J gene TRBJ1-2; perhaps TRBD1 as D (6 bases). Germline CDR1 reads SGHNT; CDR2 reads YYREEE (reference sequence). The CDR3 extends over 13 amino acids. The germline V and J ends were trimmed by 5 bases and 4 bases, with 12 bases remaining between them. The CDR3 nucleotides are TGTGCCAGCAGTTCAGGACAGCTCTATGGCTACACCTTC. Translated, it gives CASSSGQLYGYTF. The full variable domain, its missing parts supplied by reference TRBV5-4 and TRBJ1-2, is ETGVTQSPTHLIKTRGQQVTLRCSSQSGHNTVSWYQQALGQGPQFIFQYYREEENGRGNFPPRFSGLQFPNYSSELNVNALELDDSALYLCASSSGQLYGYTFGSGTRLTVV.

This clonotype was seen many times. The V call is TRBV4-3, the J call TRBJ1-5; tentative D call: TRBD1 (6 bases). Germline lookup yields CDR1 LGHNA and CDR2 YSLEER. The CDR3 length is 17 residues. V lost 0 bases, J lost 5 bases, and 17 bases lay in between. The CDR3 DNA reads TGCGCCAGCAGCCAAGATAGGGGCTCGACAGGATATCAGCCCCAGCATTTT. Translated, it gives CASSQDRGSTGYQPQHF.

At least ten counts were recorded for this clonotype. The chain links TRBV27 to TRBJ1-6, with D perhaps matching TRBD1 (5 bases). V was cut by 6 bases and J by 6 bases, with 12 bases left in between. Germline V gene sequence: CDR1 MNHEY, CDR2 SMNVEV (reference sequence). CDR3 size: 14 residues. Here the CDR3 DNA reads TGTGCCAGCAGCTCCGGGACGATTAATTCACCCCTCCACTTT. The encoded protein is CASSSGTINSPLHF.

The chain employs TRBV2 and TRBJ2-5; 12 bases agree with TRBD1. The CDR3 is 15 residues long. The germline V gene encodes CDR1 SNHLY and CDR2 FYNNEI. Unmatched junction bases numbered 5, after V lost 6 bases and J lost 3 bases. The CDR3 loop is CASSEGQGAKETQYF. The CDR3 bases are TGTGCCAGCAGCGAGGGACAGGGGGCGAAAGAGACCCAGTACTTC.

This clonotype was detected a few times. J is TRBJ2-7 and V is TRBV11-2, with D uncertain. The CDR3 is made up of 11 amino acids. CDR1 SGHAT and CDR2 FQNNGV come from the germline V gene. Trimming took 4 bases from V and 7 from J, leaving 8 bases between them. The CDR3 region has the DNA TGTGCCAGCAGCTCTGTAAGAGAGCAGTACTTC. It encodes CASSSVREQYF.

The sample holds many counts of this clonotype. J is TRBJ1-1 and V is TRBV27; no definite D call. The V gene's germline CDR1 is MNHEY and CDR2 SMNVEV (reference sequence). The CDR3 is made up of 13 amino acids. The germline V and J ends were trimmed by 3 bases and 0 bases, with 5 bases remaining between them. The CDR3 spells CASSLPVNTEAFF. The CDR3 DNA reads as TGTGCCAGCAGTTTGCCAGTGAACACTGAAGCTTTCTTT.